A selection of T cell receptor beta chains follows, all from one sample in a study of beta chain features in type 1 diabetes. Repertoires were generated with immunoSEQ multiplex PCR, while TCRdb's copy carries only in-frame clones and drops some. The sample yields under 400,000 clones, around 12% seen once. Specimen: naive CD4+ T cells from blood. These receptors all come from a young man in good health. CDR3s include the opening cysteine and the closing phenylalanine or tryptophan. The D gene is left open where the match is weak. Size is stated for part of the rows, as once, few or many counts, or as a class when the clone is expanded.

TRBV28	TRBD1	few	TRBJ2-3	CASSQGGALDTQYF	TGTGCCAGCAGTCAAGGGGGCGCCTTGGATACGCAGTATTTT
TRBV11-2	-	-	TRBJ1-2	CASSPRSLAGYTF	TGTGCCAGCAGCCCCAGGTCCTTGGCTGGCTACACCTTC
TRBV2	TRBD2	-	TRBJ2-5	CASSDSGNPTSGGAETQYF	TGTGCCAGCAGTGACTCCGGGAACCCGACTAGCGGGGGGGCGGAGACCCAGTACTTC
TRBV7-9	-	few	TRBJ2-7	CASSLTAGRHEQYF	TGTGCCAGCAGCTTAACGGCAGGGAGGCACGAGCAGTACTTC
TRBV7-9	-	-	TRBJ2-6	CASSLGGTGANVLTF	TGTGCCAGCAGCTTAGGCGGAACTGGGGCCAACGTCCTGACTTTC
TRBV6-6	TRBD1	few	TRBJ1-2	CASSSLRDRGGYTF	TGTGCCAGCAGTTCGCTCCGGGACAGGGGAGGCTACACCTTC
TRBV4-1	TRBD2	-	TRBJ2-1	CASRTSGNVEQFF	TGCGCCAGCAGGACTAGCGGGAATGTTGAGCAGTTCTTC
TRBV7-3	TRBD2	-	TRBJ2-3	CASSPNRLAGADTQYF	TGTGCCAGCAGCCCGAATAGACTAGCGGGGGCAGATACGCAGTATTTT
TRBV1	-	-	TRBJ1-5	CTSSQSDSFNQPQHF	TGCACCAGCAGCCAGTCGGACAGCTTCAATCAGCCCCAGCATTTT
TRBV6-6	TRBD2	few	TRBJ2-1	CASSTVAGEYHNEQFF	TGTGCCAGCAGTACGGTAGCGGGTGAATATCACAATGAGCAGTTCTTC
TRBV6-5	TRBD1	-	TRBJ2-5	CASSFTGTGKETQYF	TGTGCCAGCAGTTTTACCGGGACAGGGAAAGAGACCCAGTACTTC
TRBV9	TRBD2	-	TRBJ2-1	CASSVAGTSGFPVSEQFF	TGTGCCAGCAGCGTAGCTGGGACTAGCGGATTCCCCGTCTCTGAGCAGTTCTTC
TRBV7-2	-	-	TRBJ1-5	CASSLVLNQPQHF	TGTGCCAGCAGCTTAGTCCTGAATCAGCCCCAGCATTTT
TRBV6-7	-	-	TRBJ2-5	CASSRRGKETQYF	TGTGCCAGCAGTCGTAGGGGAAAAGAGACCCAGTACTTC
TRBV19	TRBD1	few	TRBJ2-7	CASSLRDRIYEQYF	TGTGCCAGTAGTCTCCGGGACAGAATCTACGAGCAGTACTTC
TRBV6-6	-	few	TRBJ1-4	CASRRTGIQEKLFF	TGTGCCAGCAGACGTACAGGGATCCAAGAAAAACTGTTTTTT
TRBV29-1	-	many	TRBJ2-1	CSVAVSSAYNEQFF	TGCAGCGTTGCCGTTTCTAGCGCTTACAATGAGCAGTTCTTC
TRBV28	-	-	TRBJ2-7	CASSLTQAEQYF	TGTGCCAGCAGTTTAACACAGGCGGAGCAGTACTTC
TRBV7-9	TRBD2	-	TRBJ2-7	CASSLQGTSGGYEQYF	TGTGCCAGCAGCTTACAAGGGACTAGCGGGGGATACGAGCAGTACTTC
TRBV15	-	-	TRBJ1-5	CATSRDRVEGQPQHF	TGTGCCACCAGCAGAGACAGGGTGGAGGGGCAGCCCCAGCATTTT